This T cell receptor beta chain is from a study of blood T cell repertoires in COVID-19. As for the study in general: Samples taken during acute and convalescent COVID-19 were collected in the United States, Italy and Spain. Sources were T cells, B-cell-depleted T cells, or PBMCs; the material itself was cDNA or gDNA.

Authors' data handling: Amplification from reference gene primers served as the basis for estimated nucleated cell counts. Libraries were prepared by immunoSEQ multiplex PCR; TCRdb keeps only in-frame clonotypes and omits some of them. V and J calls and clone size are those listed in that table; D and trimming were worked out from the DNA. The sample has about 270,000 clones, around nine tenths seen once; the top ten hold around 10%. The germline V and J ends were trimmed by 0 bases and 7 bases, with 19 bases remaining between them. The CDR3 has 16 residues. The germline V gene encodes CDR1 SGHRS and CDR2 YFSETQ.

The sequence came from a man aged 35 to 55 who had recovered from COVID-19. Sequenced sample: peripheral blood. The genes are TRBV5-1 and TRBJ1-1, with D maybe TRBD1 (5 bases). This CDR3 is CASSLGQGGRGGEAFF. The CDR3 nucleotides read TGCGCCAGCAGCTTGGGGCAGGGAGGTCGTGGAGGTGAAGCTTTCTTT.